This passage covers 16 T cell receptor beta chains from one sample sequenced in a study of OX40 agonist ivuxolimab in advanced cancers. The method was immunoSEQ multiplex PCR; TCRdb's version includes in-frame clones alone and lacks a portion of them. The repertoire holds 30,000 to 40,000 clones, with 89% as singletons. This specimen was CD4+ or CD8+ T cells sorted from blood, taken in a trial of the OX40 agonist ivuxolimab. These receptors came from an adult with an advanced solid tumor such as melanoma, head and neck, liver or kidney cancer.

This clone was counted once. The J gene is TRBJ2-5, the V gene TRBV14, with D uncertain. The germline gives CDR1 SGHDN, CDR2 FVKESK. CDR3 size: 16 residues. V lost 0 bases and J 2 bases, leaving 13 bases between the germline ends. CDR3 amino acids: CASSQEGVPLQETQYF. The DNA for the CDR3 is TGTGCCAGCAGCCAAGAGGGCGTTCCCCTTCAAGAGACCCAGTACTTC.

This clone was observed once. Here the CDR3 DNA reads TGCGCCAGCAGCCACCCGGGGGCCTACGAGCAGTACTTC. Protein product: CASSHPGAYEQYF. V usage is TRBV4-1 and J usage is TRBJ2-7; weak D call: TRBD2 (6 bases). Germline values: CDR1 MGHRA, CDR2 YSYEKL. Trimming shortened V by 3 bases and J by 2 bases, and 8 bases separated the two germline ends. This CDR3 has 13 amino acids.

V is TRBV27 and J is TRBJ2-7; no clear D gene. The CDR3 extends over 13 amino acids. CDR1 is MNHEY and CDR2 is SMNVEV in the germline V gene (reference sequence). V was pared by 5 bases and J by 2 bases, with 10 bases between. Here the CDR3 reads CASSPGPTYEQYF. The CDR3 nucleotides read TGTGCCAGCAGTCCCGGACCTACCTACGAGCAGTACTTC.

This chain uses TRBV4-2 with TRBJ2-7, with 9 bases lining up with TRBD2. CDR3 length: 15 residues. Germline V gives CDR1 LGHNA, CDR2 YNFKEQ. J gave up 3 bases and V 0 bases, and 3 bases lay outside the gene matches. CDR3 bases: TGTGCCAGCAGCCAAGAGGGACTAGCCGGCTACGAGCAGTACTTC. Amino acids: CASSQEGLAGYEQYF.

This chain joins TRBV6-4 and TRBJ2-1; D gene uncertain. V was shortened by 5 bases and J by 10 bases, with 9 bases between the two germline ends. The germline V gene has CDR1 MRHNA and CDR2 SNTAGT. The CDR3 is made up of 11 amino acids. The CDR3: CASSLGNEQFF. The CDR3 bases are TGTGCCAGCAGTCTGGGAAACGAGCAGTTCTTC.

The rearrangement joins TRBV7-2 to TRBJ2-7; 8 bases agree with TRBD1. This CDR3 is built from 12 residues. Germline-derived CDR1 and CDR2 are SGHTA and FQGNSA. V lost 6 bases, J lost 11 bases, and 9 bases stayed unmatched. CDR3 nucleotides: TGTGCCAGCAGTCCTACAGGGGGATTTGAGTACTTC. This gives the protein CASSPTGGFEYF. Together with reference TRBV7-2 and TRBJ2-7, the CDR3 gives the full variable domain: GAGVSQSPSNKVTEKGKDVELRCDPISGHTALYWYRQSLGQGLEFLIYFQGNSAPDKSGLPSDRFSAERTGGSVSTLTIQRTQQEDSAVYLCASSPTGGFEYFGPGTRLTVT.

This chain connects TRBV7-9 to TRBJ1-5; D gene uncertain. Between the trimmed V and J ends, which lost 5 bases and 11 bases, there was a span of 13 bases. This CDR3 contains 12 residues. Germline values: CDR1 SEHNR, CDR2 FQNEAQ (reference sequence). The CDR3 region has the DNA TGTGCCAGCAGCCCGGGTGGGGAGGCCCAGCATTTT. Its protein product is CASSPGGEAQHF.

V is TRBV7-9 and J is TRBJ2-1; 10 positions match TRBD2. V was clipped by 2 bases and J by 3 bases; unmatched bases: 4. CDR1 and CDR2 from the germline V gene are SEHNR and FQNEAQ (reference sequence). The CDR3 runs 16 residues. The CDR3 region is CASSLIGLADYNEQFF. DNA of the CDR3: TGTGCCAGCAGCTTAATAGGACTAGCGGACTACAATGAGCAGTTCTTC.

This clone was detected a few times. V usage is TRBV9 and J usage is TRBJ1-5; D might be TRBD1 (6 bases). Trimming pared 3 bases from V and 8 bases from J, leaving 15 bases between. The CDR3 totals 14 residues. Germline V lookup: CDR1 SGDLS, CDR2 YYNGEE. CDR3 in DNA: TGTGCCAGCAGCGAGGCGGGGGCGACTGAGCCCCAGCATTTT. Residues: CASSEAGATEPQHF.

The rearrangement joins TRBV7-9 to TRBJ2-2; 7 bases fit TRBD1. The germline V gene has CDR1 SEHNR and CDR2 FQNEAQ (reference sequence). J gave up 5 bases and V 1 base, and 13 bases lay outside the gene matches. The CDR3 length is 18 residues. The CDR3 nucleotides are TGTGCCAGCAGCTTAGTGGGGGCCGGGACAGCAATAACCGGGGAGCTGTTTTTT. It is translated as CASSLVGAGTAITGELFF.

The gene calls are TRBV27 and TRBJ1-1; no clear D. This CDR3 has 12 amino acids. Germline loops: CDR1 MNHEY, CDR2 SMNVEV (reference sequence). Trimming pared 4 bases from V and 4 bases from J, leaving 7 bases between. CDR3 in DNA: TGTGCCAGCAGTTCTTGGGGCACTGAAGCTTTCTTT. Its translation is CASSSWGTEAFF.

The chain is built from TRBV9 and TRBJ2-1, with no clear D. The CDR3 has 13 amino acids. CDR1 is SGDLS and CDR2 is YYNGEE in the germline V gene. V gave up 1 base and J gave up 5 bases, with 7 bases separating them. CDR3 DNA: TGTGCCAGCAGCGTATACGGAAACAATGAGCAGTTCTTC. It is translated as CASSVYGNNEQFF.

This chain joins TRBV4-3 and TRBJ2-1, with unresolved D. This CDR3 is 17 amino acids long. The V and J ends lost 0 bases and 4 bases respectively, with 16 bases between them. Germline values: CDR1 LGHNA, CDR2 YSLEER. CDR3 residues: CASSQERLRSAYNEQFF. In nucleotides, the CDR3 is TGCGCCAGCAGCCAAGAGCGGTTGCGGAGCGCTTACAATGAGCAGTTCTTC.

The rearrangement uses TRBV9 and TRBJ2-7; TRBD2 aligns across 7 bases. V was clipped by 0 bases and J by 2 bases; unmatched bases: 8. Germline V gene data show CDR1 as SGDLS and CDR2 as YYNGEE. The CDR3 loop spans 16 amino acids. The CDR3 here is CASSVAAAGNTYEQYF. The CDR3 DNA follows: TGTGCCAGCAGCGTAGCAGCAGCGGGGAACACCTACGAGCAGTACTTC.

V and J are TRBV28 and TRBJ2-1, with 7 positions matching TRBD1. The CDR3 runs to 12 residues. Germline lookup yields CDR1 MDHEN and CDR2 SYDVKM. V lost 7 bases to trimming and J lost 6 bases; unmatched junction nucleotides: 3. The chain's CDR3 is CASNYRGNEQFF. The CDR3 DNA sequence: TGTGCCAGCAACTACAGGGGCAATGAGCAGTTCTTC.

The rearrangement uses TRBV30 and TRBJ1-4; TRBD1 matches at 7 bases. CDR3 length equals 15 residues. V was clipped by 7 bases and J by 0 bases; unmatched bases: 8. CDR1 and CDR2 (germline): GTSNPN, SVGIG (reference sequence). The CDR3 region has the DNA TGTGCCTACCGCGACAGGGAATCAACTAATGAAAAACTGTTTTTT. Encoded protein: CAYRDRESTNEKLFF.